A selection of T cell receptor beta chains follows, all from one sample in a study of T cell responses to AZD1222 COVID-19 vaccine. Using immunoSEQ multiplex PCR, the repertoire was profiled, and TCRdb retains in-frame clones only, with some absent. The sample consists of about 180,000 clones, 94% of them appearing once. The source material was peripheral blood, sampled 28 days after the second AZD1222 dose. These TCRs come from an adult who received the AZD1222 COVID-19 vaccine. CDR3s include the opening cysteine and the closing phenylalanine or tryptophan. D genes are given only for firm matches.

d_call j_call v_call cdr3_aa cdr3_nt
- TRBJ1-1 TRBV5-8 CASSLGLVVAGHTEAFF TGTGCCAGCAGCTTGGGCCTCGTTGTGGCAGGGCACACTGAAGCTTTCTTT
- TRBJ2-1 TRBV4-2 CASSQDRDTYNEQFF TGTGCCAGCAGCCAAGACAGGGACACCTACAATGAGCAGTTCTTC
- TRBJ1-1 TRBV20-1 CSASGGRGNTEAFF TGCAGTGCTAGTGGGGGCAGGGGGAACACTGAAGCTTTCTTT
- TRBJ1-2 TRBV3-1/TRBV3-2 CASSQVLSYGYTF TGTGCCAGCAGCCAAGTTCTATCCTATGGCTACACCTTC
TRBD1 TRBJ2-7 TRBV7-6 CASSPPRDRGHEQYF TGTGCCAGCAGCCCGCCCCGGGACAGGGGGCACGAGCAGTACTTC
TRBD2 TRBJ2-2 TRBV6-5 CASTRLAGDPGELFF TGTGCCAGCACCAGACTAGCGGGAGACCCCGGGGAGCTGTTTTTT
- TRBJ2-5 TRBV5-1 CASSLVETQYF TGCGCCAGCAGCTTGGTTGAGACCCAGTACTTC
TRBD2 TRBJ2-1 TRBV7-9 CASSLPQGGYNEQFF TGTGCCAGCAGCCTACCCCAGGGAGGGTACAATGAGCAGTTCTTC
TRBD1 TRBJ2-7 TRBV3-1/TRBV3-2 CASSLPGTGSHEQYF TGTGCCAGCAGCCTTCCCGGGACAGGGTCCCACGAGCAGTACTTC
- TRBJ1-5 TRBV6-6 CASREQGDGNQPQHF TGTGCCAGCAGAGAACAGGGAGATGGCAATCAGCCCCAGCATTTT
TRBD1 TRBJ1-5 TRBV29-1 CSAGQGGGQPQHF TGCAGCGCCGGACAGGGGGGAGGTCAGCCCCAGCATTTT
- TRBJ1-6 TRBV6-1 CASSEQYNSPLHF TGTGCCAGCAGTGAACAGTATAATTCACCCCTCCACTTT
TRBD2 TRBJ2-5 TRBV6-2/TRBV6-3 CASSYSRGLAGGQETQYF TGTGCCAGCAGTTACTCCCGGGGACTAGCGGGGGGGCAAGAGACCCAGTACTTC
- TRBJ1-4 TRBV25-1 CASSGTNPGGKLFF TGTGCCAGCAGTGGGACTAACCCTGGGGGGAAACTGTTTTTT
TRBD2 TRBJ2-1 TRBV7-9 CASRRSGGSSYNEQFF TGTGCCAGCAGAAGAAGCGGGGGGAGCTCCTACAATGAGCAGTTCTTC
- TRBJ1-1 TRBV3-1/TRBV3-2 CASSQRLYSEAFF TGTGCCAGCAGCCAAAGGCTCTACTCTGAAGCTTTCTTT
- TRBJ2-7 TRBV19 CASSIGETRPYEQYF TGTGCCAGTAGTATAGGAGAGACTCGCCCCTACGAGCAGTACTTC